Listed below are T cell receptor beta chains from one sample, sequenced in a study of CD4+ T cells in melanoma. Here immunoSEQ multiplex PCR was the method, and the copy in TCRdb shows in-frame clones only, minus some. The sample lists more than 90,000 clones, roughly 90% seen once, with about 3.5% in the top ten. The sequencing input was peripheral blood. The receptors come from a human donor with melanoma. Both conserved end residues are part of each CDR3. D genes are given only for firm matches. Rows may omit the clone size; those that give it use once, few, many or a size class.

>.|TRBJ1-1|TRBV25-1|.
TGTGCCAGCAGTGTCGGACATTTTGAAGCTTTCTTT
CASSVGHFEAFF
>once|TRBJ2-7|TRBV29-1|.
TGCAGCGTTGGTCGGACGTCAGATTCCTACGAGCAGTACTTC
CSVGRTSDSYEQYF
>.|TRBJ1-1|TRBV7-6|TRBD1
TGTGCCAGCAGCTTATGGACAGGGGAAGCTTTCTTT
CASSLWTGEAFF
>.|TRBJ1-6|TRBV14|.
TGTGCCAGCAGCCGAAAAGGGAAGAGCTCCTATAATTCACCCCTCCACTTT
CASSRKGKSSYNSPLHF
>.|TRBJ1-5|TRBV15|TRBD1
TGTGCCACCAGCAGAGATCTTACAGGACAGGGATTCGGCAATCAGCCCCAGCATTTT
CATSRDLTGQGFGNQPQHF
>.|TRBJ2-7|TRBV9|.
TGTGCCAGCAGCCCCCGCCTAGCGAGGTACGAGCAGTACTTC
CASSPRLARYEQYF
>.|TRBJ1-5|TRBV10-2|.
TGCGCCAGCAGTGAGGACAGATCCCAGCCCCAGCATTTT
CASSEDRSQPQHF
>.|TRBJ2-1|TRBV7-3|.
TGTGCCAGCAGCTTGGACCCCTACAATGAGCAGTTCTTC
CASSLDPYNEQFF
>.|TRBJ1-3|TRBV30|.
TGTGCCTCTTACTCCGGGCGTGTCTCTGGAAACACCATATATTTT
CASYSGRVSGNTIYF
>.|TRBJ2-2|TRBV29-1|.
TGCAGCGCCCGGACAGCGTCCACCGGGGAGCTGTTTTTT
CSARTASTGELFF
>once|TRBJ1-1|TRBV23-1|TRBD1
TGCGCCAGCAGTCAATCCCCCCCACAGGGGGCGCGAGACACTGAAGCTTTCTTT
CASSQSPPQGARDTEAFF
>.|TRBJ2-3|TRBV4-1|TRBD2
TGCGCCAGCAGCCAAAGTGCAGCGGGGGCAAGCACAGATACGCAGTATTTT
CASSQSAAGASTDTQYF
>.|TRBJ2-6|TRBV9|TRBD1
TGTGCCAGCAGCGCTCGGACAGGGAGCCGCTCTGGGGCCAACGTCCTGACTTTC
CASSARTGSRSGANVLTF
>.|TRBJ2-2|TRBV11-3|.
TGTGCCAGCAGTTACCACCCCGACACCGGGGAGCTGTTTTTT
CASSYHPDTGELFF
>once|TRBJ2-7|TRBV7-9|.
TGTGCCAGCAGCACCAGGGAATATAGGTTCACTGAGCAGTACTTC
CASSTREYRFTEQYF
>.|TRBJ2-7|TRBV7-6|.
TGTGCCAGCAGCCCGCAGGACTCCTTCGAGCAGTACTTC
CASSPQDSFEQYF
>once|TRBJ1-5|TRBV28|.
TGTGCCAGCACCGACGTGGGTCAGCCCCAGCATTTT
CASTDVGQPQHF
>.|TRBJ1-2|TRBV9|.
TGTGCCAGCAGCCCGCATATCGAGGGTTCTGGCTACACCTTC
CASSPHIEGSGYTF
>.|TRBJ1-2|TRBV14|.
TGTGCCAGCAGCCAAGATGACAGCGTCTATGGCTACACCTTC
CASSQDDSVYGYTF
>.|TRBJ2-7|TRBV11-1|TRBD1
TGTGCCAGCAGCCGAGGGGACAGGGTTCTCGACGAGCAGTACTTC
CASSRGDRVLDEQYF
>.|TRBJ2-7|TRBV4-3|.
TGCGCCAGCAGCCAACATACCCCAAGGCAGGGTGGTTTACTCTACGAGCAGTACTTC
CASSQHTPRQGGLLYEQYF
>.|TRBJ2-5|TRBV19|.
TGTGCCAGTAGTATAGGCTGGGGAGAGACCCAGTACTTC
CASSIGWGETQYF
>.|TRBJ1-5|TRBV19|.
TGTGCCAGCGGACAGAATCCCTATAGCAATCAGCCCCAGCATTTT
CASGQNPYSNQPQHF
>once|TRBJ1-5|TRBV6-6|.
TGTGCCAGCAGTGCTAAGGAAGGGAGCAATCAGCCCCAGCATTTT
CASSAKEGSNQPQHF
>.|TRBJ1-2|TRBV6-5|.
TGTGCCAGCAGTTACACCCCGCAGGGGTTGGTCTATGGCTACACCTTC
CASSYTPQGLVYGYTF
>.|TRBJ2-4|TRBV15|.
TGTGCCACCAGCAGAGATCGCCCCCAGGTGGGGGGAAGGTTCAAAAACATTCAGTACTTC
CATSRDRPQVGGRFKNIQYF
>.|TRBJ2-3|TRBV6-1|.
TGTGCCAGCAGTGAAACGGGACTCAAATCAGATACGCAGTATTTT
CASSETGLKSDTQYF
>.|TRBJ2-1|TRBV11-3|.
TGTGCCAGCAGCTTAGATACGTCTAATGAGCAGTTCTTC
CASSLDTSNEQFF
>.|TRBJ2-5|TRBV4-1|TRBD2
TGCGCCAGCAGCCAACGGACTAGCCAAGAGACCCAGTACTTC
CASSQRTSQETQYF
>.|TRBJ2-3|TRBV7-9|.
TGTGCCAGCAGTCTTGTTATCACATGGACAGATACGCAGTATTTT
CASSLVITWTDTQYF
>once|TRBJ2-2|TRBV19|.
TGTGCCAGTTTCGGGGAAAGGAACACCGGGGAGCTGTTTTTT
CASFGERNTGELFF
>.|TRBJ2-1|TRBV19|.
TGTGCCAGTAGTATGCGCAGGGGGGGGAACAATGAGCAGTTCTTC
CASSMRRGGNNEQFF
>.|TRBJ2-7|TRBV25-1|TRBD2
TGTGCCAGCAGGGGACTAGCGGCAGAGCAGTACTTC
CASRGLAAEQYF
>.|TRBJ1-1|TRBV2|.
TGTGCCACCCGGGGCGGCACTGAAGCTTTCTTT
CATRGGTEAFF
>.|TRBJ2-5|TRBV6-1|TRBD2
TGTGCCAGCAAACAACTAGCGGGAGAGGGAGAGACCCAGTACTTC
CASKQLAGEGETQYF